This T cell receptor (beta chain) came from a study of T cell changes during pregnancy in multiple sclerosis. This clone showed up just once. Clones were sequenced by immunoSEQ multiplex PCR, and TCRdb holds only the in-frame ones, with some missing. The profile shows 90,000 to 100,000 clones, roughly 93% of them singletons. CDR1 SGHTA and CDR2 FQGNSA come from the germline V gene. V dropped 5 bases and J dropped 1; count of bases not matched to a gene: 4. The CDR3 loop spans 15 amino acids. The receptor was isolated from a female donor with multiple sclerosis, enrolled in a pregnancy study. This sample comprised peripheral blood, obtained in the third trimester of pregnancy. This sequence joins TRBV7-2 and TRBJ2-3; 9 positions agree with TRBD1. CDR3 DNA sequence: TGTGCCAGCAGCGCCCGGACAGGGGGCACAGATACGCAGTATTTT. Residues: CASSARTGGTDTQYF.